These 6 T cell receptor beta chains originate from one sample sequenced in a study of shared clonotypes between healthy human individuals. Sequenced by immunoSEQ multiplex PCR; TCRdb stores in-frame clones only, minus some. The sample has under 2,000,000 clones, about 94% seen once; the top ten hold 1% to 1.5%. The naive CD8 subset, CD45RO-negative cells positively selected for CCR7, excluded terminally differentiated effector memory CD45RA+ cells. The specimen sequenced was naive CD8+ T cells sorted from blood. The receptors here all came from a man between 18 and 35 years old in good health.

The chain couples TRBV27 to TRBJ1-5; a possible D gene is TRBD1 (6 bases). The V end was cut by 2 bases, the J end by 5 bases, with 16 bases between. This CDR3 has 16 residues. In germline, CDR1 is MNHEY, CDR2 SMNVEV (reference sequence). CDR3 loop: CASSLGGGYRDQPQHF. The DNA for the CDR3 is TGTGCCAGCAGTTTAGGGGGGGGGTACAGGGATCAGCCCCAGCATTTT.

The J gene is TRBJ1-2, the V gene TRBV4-3; weak D call: TRBD1 (5 bases). Germline V lookup: CDR1 LGHNA, CDR2 YSLEER. Trimming took off 0 bases at V and 2 bases at J, with 13 bases between the two ends. This CDR3 region has 16 residues. CDR3 sequence: CASSQEGPGANYGYTF. The CDR3 DNA reads as TGCGCCAGCAGCCAAGAGGGACCCGGGGCCAACTATGGCTACACCTTC.

The V call is TRBV7-6, the J call TRBJ2-3, with TRBD2 as a possible D gene (6 bases). Trimming stripped 0 bases from V and 2 bases from J, with 12 bases between. This CDR3 contains 16 residues. From germline, CDR1 is SGHVS and CDR2 FNYEAQ. CDR3 DNA sequence: TGTGCCAGCAGCTTAGCTAGTGCGGGATACACAGATACGCAGTATTTT. This translates into CASSLASAGYTDTQYF. The complete variable domain, with remaining parts taken from reference TRBV7-6 and TRBJ2-3, reads GAGVSQSPRYKVTKRGQDVALRCDPISGHVSLYWYRQALGQGPEFLTYFNYEAQQDKSGLPNDRFSAERPEGSISTLTIQRTEQRDSAMYRCASSLASAGYTDTQYFGPGTRLTVL.

This chain joins TRBV13 and TRBJ2-7; D is perhaps TRBD2 (5 bases). CDR1 and CDR2 (germline): PRHDT, FYEKMQ (reference sequence). Trimming took off 0 bases at V and 2 bases at J, with 8 bases between the two ends. CDR3 length: 14 amino acids. CDR3 nucleotides: TGTGCCAGCAGCTTAGGGACTACCGCCTACGAGCAGTACTTC. This gives the protein CASSLGTTAYEQYF. The variable domain in full, with the rest retrieved from reference TRBV13 and TRBJ2-7, is AAGVIQSPRHLIKEKRETATLKCYPIPRHDTVYWYQQGPGQDPQFLISFYEKMQSDKGSIPDRFSAQQFSDYHSELNMSSLELGDSALYFCASSLGTTAYEQYFGPGTRLTVT.

In this sample, this clone turned up once. The V call is TRBV27, the J call TRBJ1-6, with D unclear. Germline values: CDR1 MNHEY, CDR2 SMNVEV (reference sequence). CDR3 length: 14 amino acids. Trimming removed 5 bases from V and 4 bases from J, with 9 bases in between. In DNA, the CDR3 is TGTGCCAGCAGTAACCTCGTTTATAATTCACCCCTCCACTTT. It yields the protein CASSNLVYNSPLHF.

The chain is built from TRBV5-5 and TRBJ1-1, with 7 bases fitting TRBD1. The germline CDR1 and CDR2 sequences are SGHKS and YYEKEE (reference sequence). CDR3 size: 16 residues. The junction had 10 bases not matched to a gene; V was cut back by 0 bases and J by 5 bases. CDR3 bases: TGTGCCAGCAGCTTGGCCGCAGGGGGGAGGAGAACTGAAGCTTTCTTT. It yields the protein CASSLAAGGRRTEAFF.